This T cell receptor (beta chain) originates from a study of T-cell memory formation after mild COVID-19. Findings of the study overall: Later expanders leaned CD4+, whereas clones that contracted between day 15 and 85 were balanced CD4/CD8. That cross-reactive memory joined was suggested by some responding clones appearing in pre-infection memory. CM and EM subsets held most contracting CD4+ clones; EMRA held CD8+ ones.

One entry per CDR3 protein results from TCRdb running MiXCR on the 5' RACE reads. The sample holds under 300,000 distinct CDR3 sequences, roughly 9.4% seen once. This clonotype was counted only a few times. Its cognate antigen is unknown. The CDR3 consists of 12 residues. Deletions cut 4 bases from V and 7 bases from J, with 10 bases between. Germline values: CDR1 LNHNV, CDR2 YYDKDF (reference sequence). The source of this sequence is a man younger than 30 who had mild COVID-19 (a few samples of this study predate the infection). Cell type and time point are not known. Sequencing was done on a sample of PBMCs or a T cell subset sorted from them (not recorded which). The gene calls are TRBV15 and TRBJ2-5; D is unclear. The CDR3 spells CATSTPLGTQYF. CDR3 coding DNA: TGTGCCACCAGCACCCCCTTAGGGACCCAGTACTTC. The whole variable domain, remainder taken from reference TRBV15 and TRBJ2-5, is DAMVIQNPRYQVTQFGKPVTLSCSQTLNHNVMYWYQQKSSQAPKLLFHYYDKDFNNEADTPDNFQSRRPNTSFCFLDIRSPGLGDTAMYLCATSTPLGTQYFGPGTRLLVL.